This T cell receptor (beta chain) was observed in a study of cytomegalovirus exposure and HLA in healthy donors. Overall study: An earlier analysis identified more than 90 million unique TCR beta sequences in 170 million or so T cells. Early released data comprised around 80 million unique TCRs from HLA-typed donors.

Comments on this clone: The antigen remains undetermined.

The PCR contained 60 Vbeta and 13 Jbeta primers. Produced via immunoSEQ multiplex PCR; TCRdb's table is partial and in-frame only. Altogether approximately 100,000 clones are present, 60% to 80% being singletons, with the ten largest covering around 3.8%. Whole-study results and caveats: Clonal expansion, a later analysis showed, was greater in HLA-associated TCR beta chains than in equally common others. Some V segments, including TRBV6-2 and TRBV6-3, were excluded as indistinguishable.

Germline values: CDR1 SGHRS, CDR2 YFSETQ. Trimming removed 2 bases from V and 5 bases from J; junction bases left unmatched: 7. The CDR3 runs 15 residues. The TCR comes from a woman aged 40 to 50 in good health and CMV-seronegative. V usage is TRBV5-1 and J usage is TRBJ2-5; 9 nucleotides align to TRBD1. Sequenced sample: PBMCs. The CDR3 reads CASSFDRGDRETQYF. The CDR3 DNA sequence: TGCGCCAGCAGCTTCGACAGGGGGGATCGGGAGACCCAGTACTTC.